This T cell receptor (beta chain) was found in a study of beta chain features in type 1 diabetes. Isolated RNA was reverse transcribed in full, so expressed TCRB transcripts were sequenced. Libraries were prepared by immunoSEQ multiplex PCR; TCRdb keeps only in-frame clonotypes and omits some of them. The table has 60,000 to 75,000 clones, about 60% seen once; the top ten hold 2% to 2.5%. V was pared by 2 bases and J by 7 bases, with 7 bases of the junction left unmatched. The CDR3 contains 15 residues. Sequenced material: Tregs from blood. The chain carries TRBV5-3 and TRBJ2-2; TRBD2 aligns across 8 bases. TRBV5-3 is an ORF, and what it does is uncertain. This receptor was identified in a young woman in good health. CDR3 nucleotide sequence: TGTGCCAGAAGCTTAGCGGGGGACGGATTCGGGGAGCTGTTTTTT. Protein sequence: CARSLAGDGFGELFF.